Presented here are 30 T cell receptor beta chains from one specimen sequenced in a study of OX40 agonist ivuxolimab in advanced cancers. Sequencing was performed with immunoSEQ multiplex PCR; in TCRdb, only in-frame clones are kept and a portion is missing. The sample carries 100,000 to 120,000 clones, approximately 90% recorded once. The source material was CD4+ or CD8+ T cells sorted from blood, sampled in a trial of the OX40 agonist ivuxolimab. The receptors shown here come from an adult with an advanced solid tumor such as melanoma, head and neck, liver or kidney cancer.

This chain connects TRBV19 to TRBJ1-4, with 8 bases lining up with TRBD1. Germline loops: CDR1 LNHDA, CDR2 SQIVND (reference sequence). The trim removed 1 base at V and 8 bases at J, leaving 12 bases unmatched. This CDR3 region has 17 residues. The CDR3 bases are TGTGCCAGTAGTATAGGGACAGGGTTATTGTCGGGGGAAAAACTGTTTTTT. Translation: CASSIGTGLLSGEKLFF.

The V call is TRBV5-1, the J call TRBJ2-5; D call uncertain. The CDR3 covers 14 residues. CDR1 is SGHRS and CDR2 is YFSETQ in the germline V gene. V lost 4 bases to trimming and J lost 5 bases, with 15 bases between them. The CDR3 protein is CASSAGSPGETQYF. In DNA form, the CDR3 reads TGCGCCAGCAGCGCTGGCAGCCCCGGGGAGACCCAGTACTTC.

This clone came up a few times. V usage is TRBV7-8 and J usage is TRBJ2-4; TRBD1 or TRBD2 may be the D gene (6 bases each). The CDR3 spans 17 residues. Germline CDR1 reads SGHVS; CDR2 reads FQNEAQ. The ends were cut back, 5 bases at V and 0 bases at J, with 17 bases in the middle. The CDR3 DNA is TGTGCCAGCAGCATCCTCGGGGGCCTAGCAGCCAAAAACATTCAGTACTTC. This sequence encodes CASSILGGLAAKNIQYF.

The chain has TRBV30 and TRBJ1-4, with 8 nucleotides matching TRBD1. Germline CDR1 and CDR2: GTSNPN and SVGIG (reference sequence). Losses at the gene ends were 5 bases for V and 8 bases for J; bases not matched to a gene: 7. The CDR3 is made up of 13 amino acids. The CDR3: CAWEQGVGEKLFF. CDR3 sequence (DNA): TGTGCCTGGGAACAGGGGGTGGGGGAAAAACTGTTTTTT.

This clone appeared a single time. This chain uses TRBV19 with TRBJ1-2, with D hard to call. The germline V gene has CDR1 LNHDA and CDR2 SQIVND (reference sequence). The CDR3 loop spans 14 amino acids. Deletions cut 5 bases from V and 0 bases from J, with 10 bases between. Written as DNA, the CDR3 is TGTGCCAGTAGTCAGGTATTTGCTAACTATGGCTACACCTTC. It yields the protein CASSQVFANYGYTF.

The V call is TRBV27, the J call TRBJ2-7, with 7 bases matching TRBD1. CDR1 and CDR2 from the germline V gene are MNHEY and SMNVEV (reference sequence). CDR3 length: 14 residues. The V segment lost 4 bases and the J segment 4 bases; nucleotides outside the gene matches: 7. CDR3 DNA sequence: TGTGCCAGCAGTTGGGGACAGCATAAGTACGAGCAGTACTTC. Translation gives CASSWGQHKYEQYF.

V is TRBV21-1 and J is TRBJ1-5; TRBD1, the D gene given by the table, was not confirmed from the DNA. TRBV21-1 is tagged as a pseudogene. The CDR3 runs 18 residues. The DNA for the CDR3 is TGTGCCAGTTCATGGACGAAAGACAGGCCTCTCTACAATCAGCCCCAGCATTTT. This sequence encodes CASSWTKDRPLYNQPQHF.

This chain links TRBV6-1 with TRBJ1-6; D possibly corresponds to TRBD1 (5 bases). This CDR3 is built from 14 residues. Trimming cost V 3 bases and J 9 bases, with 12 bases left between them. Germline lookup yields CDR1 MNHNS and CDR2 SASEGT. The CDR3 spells CASSDLGVGSPLHF. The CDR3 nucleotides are TGTGCCAGCAGTGATCTGGGGGTAGGTTCACCCCTCCACTTT.

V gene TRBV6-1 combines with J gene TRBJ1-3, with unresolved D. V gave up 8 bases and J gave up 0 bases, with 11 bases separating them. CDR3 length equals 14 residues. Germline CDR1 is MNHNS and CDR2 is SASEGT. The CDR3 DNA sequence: TGTGCCAGCCAGGACGGCCGCTCTGGAAACACCATATATTTT. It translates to CASQDGRSGNTIYF.

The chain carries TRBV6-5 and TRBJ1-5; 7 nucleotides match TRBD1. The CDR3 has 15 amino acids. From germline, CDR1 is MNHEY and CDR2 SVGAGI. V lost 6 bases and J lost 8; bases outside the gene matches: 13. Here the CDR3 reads CASRPGQEGFKPQHF. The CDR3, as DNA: TGTGCCAGCAGACCTGGACAGGAAGGGTTCAAGCCCCAGCATTTT.

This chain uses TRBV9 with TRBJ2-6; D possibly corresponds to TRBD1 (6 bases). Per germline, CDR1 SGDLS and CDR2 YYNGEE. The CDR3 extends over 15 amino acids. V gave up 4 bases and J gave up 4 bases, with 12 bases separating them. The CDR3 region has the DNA TGTGCCAGCAGCCTCGAGGGGGTCGGGGCCAACGTCCTGACTTTC. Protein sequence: CASSLEGVGANVLTF.

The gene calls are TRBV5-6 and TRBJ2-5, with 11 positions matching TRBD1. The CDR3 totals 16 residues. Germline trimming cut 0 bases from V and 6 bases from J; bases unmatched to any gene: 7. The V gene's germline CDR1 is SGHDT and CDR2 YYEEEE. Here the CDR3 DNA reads TGTGCCAGCAGCTTGGCCGGACAGGGGGCTCGGAAGACCCAGTACTTC. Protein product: CASSLAGQGARKTQYF.

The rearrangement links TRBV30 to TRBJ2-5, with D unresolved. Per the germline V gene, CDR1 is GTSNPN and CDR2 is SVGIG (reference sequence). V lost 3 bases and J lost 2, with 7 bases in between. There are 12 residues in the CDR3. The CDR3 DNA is TGTGCCTGGAGGGTAACTCAAGAGACCCAGTACTTC. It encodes CAWRVTQETQYF.

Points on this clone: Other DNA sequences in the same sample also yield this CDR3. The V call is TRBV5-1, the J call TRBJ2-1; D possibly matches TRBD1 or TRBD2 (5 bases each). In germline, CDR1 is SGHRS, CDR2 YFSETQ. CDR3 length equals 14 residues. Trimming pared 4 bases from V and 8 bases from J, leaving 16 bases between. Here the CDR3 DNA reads TGCGCCAGCAGCCCGGGTCTCCTGGGGGATGAGCAGTTCTTC. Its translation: CASSPGLLGDEQFF.

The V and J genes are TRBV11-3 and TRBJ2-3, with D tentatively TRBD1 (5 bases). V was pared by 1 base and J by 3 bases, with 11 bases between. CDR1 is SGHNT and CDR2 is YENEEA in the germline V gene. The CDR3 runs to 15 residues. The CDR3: CASSLGRRDTDTQYF. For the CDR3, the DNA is TGTGCCAGCAGCTTAGGACGCAGGGATACAGATACGCAGTATTTT.

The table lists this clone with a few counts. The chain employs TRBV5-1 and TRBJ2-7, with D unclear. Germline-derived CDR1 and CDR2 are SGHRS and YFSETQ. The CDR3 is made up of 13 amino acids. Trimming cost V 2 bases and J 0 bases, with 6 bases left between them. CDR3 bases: TGCGCCAGCAGCTTAGGTGTCTCCTACGAGCAGTACTTC. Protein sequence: CASSLGVSYEQYF.

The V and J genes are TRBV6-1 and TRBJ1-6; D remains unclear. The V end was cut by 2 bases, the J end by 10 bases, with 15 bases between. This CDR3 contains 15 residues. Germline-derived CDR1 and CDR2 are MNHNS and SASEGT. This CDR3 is CASSETGLRRSPLHF. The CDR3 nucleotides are TGTGCCAGCAGTGAAACCGGACTTCGAAGATCACCCCTCCACTTT.

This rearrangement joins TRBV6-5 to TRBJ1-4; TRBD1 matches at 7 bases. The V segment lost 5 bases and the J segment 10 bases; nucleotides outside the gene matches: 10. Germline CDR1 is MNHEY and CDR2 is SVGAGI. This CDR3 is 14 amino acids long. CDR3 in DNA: TGTGCCAGCAGTACAAATCAGGGGGAAAGAAAACTGTTTTTT. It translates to CASSTNQGERKLFF.

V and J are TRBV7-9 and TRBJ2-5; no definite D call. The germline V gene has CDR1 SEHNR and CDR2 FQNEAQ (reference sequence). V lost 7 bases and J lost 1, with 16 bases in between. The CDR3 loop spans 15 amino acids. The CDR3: CASTTGALTQETQYF. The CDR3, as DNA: TGTGCCAGCACGACGGGTGCCCTCACCCAAGAGACCCAGTACTTC.

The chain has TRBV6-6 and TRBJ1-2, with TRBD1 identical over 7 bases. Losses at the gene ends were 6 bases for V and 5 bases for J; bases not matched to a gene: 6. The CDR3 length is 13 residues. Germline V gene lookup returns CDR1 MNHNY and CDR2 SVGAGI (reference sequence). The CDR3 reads CASRPTGDYGYTF. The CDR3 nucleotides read TGTGCCAGCAGACCAACAGGGGATTATGGCTACACCTTC.

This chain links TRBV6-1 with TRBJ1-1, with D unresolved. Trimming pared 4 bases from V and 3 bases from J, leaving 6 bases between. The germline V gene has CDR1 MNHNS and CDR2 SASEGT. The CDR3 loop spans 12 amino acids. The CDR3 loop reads CASSVRDTEAFF. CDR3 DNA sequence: TGTGCCAGCAGTGTACGGGACACTGAAGCTTTCTTT.

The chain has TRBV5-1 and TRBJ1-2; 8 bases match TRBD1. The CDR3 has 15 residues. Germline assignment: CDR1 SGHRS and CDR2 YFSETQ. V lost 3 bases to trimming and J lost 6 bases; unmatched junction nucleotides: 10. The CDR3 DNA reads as TGCGCCAGCAGCTCCCGGACAGGGCTTTCGCATGGCTACACCTTC. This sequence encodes CASSSRTGLSHGYTF.

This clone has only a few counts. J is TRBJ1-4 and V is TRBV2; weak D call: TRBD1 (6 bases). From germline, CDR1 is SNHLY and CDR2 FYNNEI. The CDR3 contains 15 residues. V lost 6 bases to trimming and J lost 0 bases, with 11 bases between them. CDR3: CASRLTGTTNEKLFF. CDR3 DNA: TGTGCCAGCAGGCTAACAGGGACAACTAATGAAAAACTGTTTTTT.

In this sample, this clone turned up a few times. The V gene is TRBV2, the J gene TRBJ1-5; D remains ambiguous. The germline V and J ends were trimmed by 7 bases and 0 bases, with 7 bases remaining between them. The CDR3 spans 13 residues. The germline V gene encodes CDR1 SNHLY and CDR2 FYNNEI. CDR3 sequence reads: CASKEYSNQPQHF. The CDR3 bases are TGTGCCAGCAAAGAGTATAGCAATCAGCCCCAGCATTTT.

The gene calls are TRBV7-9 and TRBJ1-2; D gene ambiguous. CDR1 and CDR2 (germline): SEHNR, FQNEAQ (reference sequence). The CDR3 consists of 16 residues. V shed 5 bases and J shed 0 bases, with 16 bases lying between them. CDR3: CASSRSTGGANYGYTF. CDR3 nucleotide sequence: TGTGCCAGCAGCCGAAGCACCGGAGGAGCTAACTATGGCTACACCTTC.

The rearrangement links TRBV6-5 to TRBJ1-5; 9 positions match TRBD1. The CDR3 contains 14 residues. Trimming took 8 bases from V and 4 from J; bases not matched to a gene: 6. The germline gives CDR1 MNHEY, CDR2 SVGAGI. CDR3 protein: CASGTGLRNQPQHF. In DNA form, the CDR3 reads TGTGCCAGCGGGACAGGGTTAAGGAATCAGCCCCAGCATTTT.

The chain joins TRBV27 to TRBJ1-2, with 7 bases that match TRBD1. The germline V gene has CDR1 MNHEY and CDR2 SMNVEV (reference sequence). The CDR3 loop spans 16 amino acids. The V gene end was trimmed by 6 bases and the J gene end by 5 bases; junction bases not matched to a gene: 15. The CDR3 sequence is CASSETTPGGGYGYTF. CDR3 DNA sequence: TGTGCCAGCAGCGAGACGACACCAGGGGGTGGTTATGGCTACACCTTC.

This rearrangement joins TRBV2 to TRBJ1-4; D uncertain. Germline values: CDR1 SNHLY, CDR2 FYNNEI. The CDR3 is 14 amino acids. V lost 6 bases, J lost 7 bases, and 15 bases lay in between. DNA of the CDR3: TGTGCCAGCAGGGAACATACCGAGGGTGAAAAACTGTTTTTT. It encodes CASREHTEGEKLFF.

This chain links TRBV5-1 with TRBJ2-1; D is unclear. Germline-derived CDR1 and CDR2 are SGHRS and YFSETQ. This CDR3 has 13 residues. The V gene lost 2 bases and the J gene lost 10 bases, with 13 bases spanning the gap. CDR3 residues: CASSFDPMGEQFF. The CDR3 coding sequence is TGCGCCAGCAGCTTCGACCCTATGGGGGAGCAGTTCTTC.

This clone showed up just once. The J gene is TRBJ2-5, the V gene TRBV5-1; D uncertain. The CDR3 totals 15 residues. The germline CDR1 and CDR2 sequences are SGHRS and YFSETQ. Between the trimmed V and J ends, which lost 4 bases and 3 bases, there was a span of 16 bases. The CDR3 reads CASSPFGGPEETQYF. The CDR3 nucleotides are TGCGCCAGCAGCCCCTTTGGCGGACCCGAAGAGACCCAGTACTTC.